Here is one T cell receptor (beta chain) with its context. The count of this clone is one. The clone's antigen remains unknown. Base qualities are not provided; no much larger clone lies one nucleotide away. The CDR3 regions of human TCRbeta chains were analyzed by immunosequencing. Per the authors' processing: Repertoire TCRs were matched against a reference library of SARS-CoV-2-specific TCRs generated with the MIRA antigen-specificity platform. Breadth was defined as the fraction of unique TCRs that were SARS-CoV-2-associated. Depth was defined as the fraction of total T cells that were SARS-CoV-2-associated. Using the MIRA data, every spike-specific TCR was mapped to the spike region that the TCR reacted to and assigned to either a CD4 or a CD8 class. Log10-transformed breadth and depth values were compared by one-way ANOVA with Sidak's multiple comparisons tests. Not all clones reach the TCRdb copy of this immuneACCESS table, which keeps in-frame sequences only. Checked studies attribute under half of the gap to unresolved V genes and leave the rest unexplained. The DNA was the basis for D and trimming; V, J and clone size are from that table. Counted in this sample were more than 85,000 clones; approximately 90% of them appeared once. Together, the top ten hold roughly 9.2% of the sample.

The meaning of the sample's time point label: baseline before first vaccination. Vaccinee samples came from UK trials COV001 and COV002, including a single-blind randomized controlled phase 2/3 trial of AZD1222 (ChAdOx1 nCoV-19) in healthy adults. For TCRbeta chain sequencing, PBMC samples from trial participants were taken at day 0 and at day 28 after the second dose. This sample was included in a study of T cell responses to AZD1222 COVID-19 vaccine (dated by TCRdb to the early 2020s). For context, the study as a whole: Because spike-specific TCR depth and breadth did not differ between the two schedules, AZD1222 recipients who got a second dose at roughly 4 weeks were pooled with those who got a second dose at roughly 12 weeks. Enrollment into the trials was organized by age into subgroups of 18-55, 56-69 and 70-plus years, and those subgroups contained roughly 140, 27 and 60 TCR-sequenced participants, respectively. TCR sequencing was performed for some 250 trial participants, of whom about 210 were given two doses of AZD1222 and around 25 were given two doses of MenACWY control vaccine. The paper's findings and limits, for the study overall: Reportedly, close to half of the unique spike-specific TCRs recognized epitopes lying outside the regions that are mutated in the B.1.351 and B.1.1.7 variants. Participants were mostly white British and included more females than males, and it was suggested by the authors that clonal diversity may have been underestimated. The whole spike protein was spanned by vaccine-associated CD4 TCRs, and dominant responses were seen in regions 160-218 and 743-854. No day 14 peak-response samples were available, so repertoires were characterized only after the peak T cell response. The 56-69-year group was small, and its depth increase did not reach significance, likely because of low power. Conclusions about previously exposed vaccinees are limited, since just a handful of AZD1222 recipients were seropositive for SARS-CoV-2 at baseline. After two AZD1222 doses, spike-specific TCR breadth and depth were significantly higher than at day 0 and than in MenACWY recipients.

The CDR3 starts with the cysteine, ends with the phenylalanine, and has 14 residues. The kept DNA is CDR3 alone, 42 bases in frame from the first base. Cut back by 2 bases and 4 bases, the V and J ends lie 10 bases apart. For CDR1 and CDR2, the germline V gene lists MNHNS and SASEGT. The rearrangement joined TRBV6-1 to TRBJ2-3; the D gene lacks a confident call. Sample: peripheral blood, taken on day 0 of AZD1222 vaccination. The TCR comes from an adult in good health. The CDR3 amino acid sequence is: CASSEKAEADTQYF. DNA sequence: TGTGCCAGCAGTGAAAAGGCAGAGGCAGATACGCAGTATTTT.